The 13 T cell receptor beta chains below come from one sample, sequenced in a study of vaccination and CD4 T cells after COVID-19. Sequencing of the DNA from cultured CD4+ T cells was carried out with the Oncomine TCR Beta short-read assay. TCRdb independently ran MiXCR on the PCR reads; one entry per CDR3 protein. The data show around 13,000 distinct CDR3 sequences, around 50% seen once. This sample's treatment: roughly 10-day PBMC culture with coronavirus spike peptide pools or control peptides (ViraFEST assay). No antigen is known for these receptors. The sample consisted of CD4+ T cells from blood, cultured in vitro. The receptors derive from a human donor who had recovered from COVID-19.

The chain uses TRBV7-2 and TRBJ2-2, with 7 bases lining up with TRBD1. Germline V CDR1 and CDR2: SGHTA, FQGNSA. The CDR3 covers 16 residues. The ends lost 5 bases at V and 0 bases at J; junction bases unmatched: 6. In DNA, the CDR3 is TGTGCCAGCAGCCTATTCGGGACAGCGAACACCGGGGAGCTGTTTTTT. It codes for CASSLFGTANTGELFF.

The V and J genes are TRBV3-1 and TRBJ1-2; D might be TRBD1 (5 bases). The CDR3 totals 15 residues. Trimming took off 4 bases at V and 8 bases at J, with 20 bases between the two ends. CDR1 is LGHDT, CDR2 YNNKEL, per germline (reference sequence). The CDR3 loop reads CASSPGHGGLYGYTF. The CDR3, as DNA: TGTGCCAGCAGCCCCGGCCATGGGGGTCTTTACGGCTACACCTTC. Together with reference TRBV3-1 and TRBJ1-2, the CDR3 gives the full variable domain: DTAVSQTPKYLVTQMGNDKSIKCEQNLGHDTMYWYKQDSKKFLKIMFSYNNKELIINETVPNRFSPKSPDKAHLNLHINSLELGDSAVYFCASSPGHGGLYGYTFGSGTRLTVV.

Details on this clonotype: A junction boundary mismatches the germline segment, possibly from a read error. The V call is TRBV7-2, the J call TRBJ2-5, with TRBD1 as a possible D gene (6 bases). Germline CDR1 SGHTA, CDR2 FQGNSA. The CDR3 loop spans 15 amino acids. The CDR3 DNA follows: TGCGCCAGCAGCCAAGCCGGACAGTTGTCAGGGACCCAGTACTTC. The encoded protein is CASSQAGQLSGTQYF. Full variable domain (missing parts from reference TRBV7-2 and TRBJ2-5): GAGVSQSPSNKVTEKGKDVELRCDPISGHTALYWYRQSLGQGLEFLIYFQGNSAPDKSGLPSDRFSAERTGGSVSTLTIQRTQQEDSAVYLCASSQAGQLSGTQYFGPGTRLLVL.

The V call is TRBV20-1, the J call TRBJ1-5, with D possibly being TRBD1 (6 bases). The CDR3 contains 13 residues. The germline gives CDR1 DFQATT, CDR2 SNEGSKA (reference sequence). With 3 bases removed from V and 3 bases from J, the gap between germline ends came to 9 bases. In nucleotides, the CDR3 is TGCAGTGCTAGTACAGGGACCAATCAGCCCCAGCATTTT. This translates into CSASTGTNQPQHF.

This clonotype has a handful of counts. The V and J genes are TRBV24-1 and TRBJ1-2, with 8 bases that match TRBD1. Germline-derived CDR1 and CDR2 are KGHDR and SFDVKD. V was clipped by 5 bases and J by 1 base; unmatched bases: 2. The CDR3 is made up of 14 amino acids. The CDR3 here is CATSAGGSNYGYTF. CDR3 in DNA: TGTGCCACCAGTGCAGGGGGCAGTAACTATGGCTACACCTTC.

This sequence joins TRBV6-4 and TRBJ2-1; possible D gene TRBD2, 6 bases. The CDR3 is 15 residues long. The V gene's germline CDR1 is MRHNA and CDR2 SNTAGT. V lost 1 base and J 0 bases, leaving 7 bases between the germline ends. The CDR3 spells CASSDLGGSYNEQFF. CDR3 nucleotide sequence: TGTGCCAGCAGTGACTTGGGGGGCTCCTACAATGAGCAGTTCTTC.

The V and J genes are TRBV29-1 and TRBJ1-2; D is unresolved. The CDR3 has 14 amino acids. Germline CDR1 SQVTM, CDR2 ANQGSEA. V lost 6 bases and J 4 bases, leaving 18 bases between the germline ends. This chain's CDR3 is CSVWIGLGSYGYTF. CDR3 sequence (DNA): TGCAGCGTGTGGATAGGGTTAGGCAGCTATGGCTACACCTTC.

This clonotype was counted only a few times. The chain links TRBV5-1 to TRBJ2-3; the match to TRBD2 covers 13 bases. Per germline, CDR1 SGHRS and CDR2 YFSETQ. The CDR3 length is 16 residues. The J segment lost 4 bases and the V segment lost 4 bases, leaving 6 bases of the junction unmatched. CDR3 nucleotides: TGCGCCAGCAGCAGGGGACTAGCGGGAATGGCAGATACGCAGTATTTT. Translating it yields CASSRGLAGMADTQYF.

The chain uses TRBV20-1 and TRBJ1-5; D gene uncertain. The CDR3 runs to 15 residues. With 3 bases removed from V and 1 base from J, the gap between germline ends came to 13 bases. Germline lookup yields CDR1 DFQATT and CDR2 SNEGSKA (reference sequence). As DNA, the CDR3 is TGCAGTGCTAGCCATACGGGTTCAAGCAATCAGCCCCAGCATTTT. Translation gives CSASHTGSSNQPQHF.

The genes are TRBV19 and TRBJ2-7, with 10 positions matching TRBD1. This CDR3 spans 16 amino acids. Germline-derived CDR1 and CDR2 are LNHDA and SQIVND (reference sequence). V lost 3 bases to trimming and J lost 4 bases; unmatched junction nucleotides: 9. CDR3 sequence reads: CASSISGTGANYEQYF. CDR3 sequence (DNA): TGTGCCAGTAGTATCTCCGGGACAGGGGCCAATTACGAGCAGTACTTC. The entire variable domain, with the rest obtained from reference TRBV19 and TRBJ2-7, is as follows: DGGITQSPKYLFRKEGQNVTLSCEQNLNHDAMYWYRQDPGQGLRLIYYSQIVNDFQKGDIAEGYSVSREKKESFPLTVTSAQKNPTAFYLCASSISGTGANYEQYFGPGTRLTVT.

In nucleotides, the CDR3 is TGTGCCAGCAGCTTCACAGGGGTGTCTCTTAACTATGGCTACACCTTC. This gives the protein CASSFTGVSLNYGYTF. The chain has TRBV11-3 and TRBJ1-2; TRBD1 matches 7 bases. The ends lost 3 bases at V and 1 base at J; junction bases unmatched: 8. The CDR3 sequence is 16 residues long. Germline CDR1 is SGHNT and CDR2 is YENEEA.

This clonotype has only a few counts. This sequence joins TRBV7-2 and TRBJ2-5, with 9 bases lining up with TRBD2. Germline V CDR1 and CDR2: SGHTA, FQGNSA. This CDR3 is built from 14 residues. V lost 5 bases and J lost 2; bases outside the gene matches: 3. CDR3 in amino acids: CASSLGLAQETQYF. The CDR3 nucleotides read TGTGCCAGCAGCCTCGGACTAGCGCAAGAGACCCAGTACTTC.

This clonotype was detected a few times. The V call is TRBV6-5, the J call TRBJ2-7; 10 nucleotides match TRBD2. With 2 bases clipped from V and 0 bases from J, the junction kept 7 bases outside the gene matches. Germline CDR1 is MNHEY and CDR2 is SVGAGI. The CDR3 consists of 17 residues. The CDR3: CASSYASGSHFSYEQYF. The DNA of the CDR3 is TGTGCCAGCAGTTACGCTAGCGGGAGCCACTTCTCCTACGAGCAGTACTTC.